Below, 30 T cell receptor beta chains from the same sample are listed, as sequenced in a study of cytomegalovirus exposure and HLA in healthy donors. It was with 60 Vbeta and 13 Jbeta primers that the PCR ran. The protocol was immunoSEQ multiplex PCR, while the TCRdb copy is restricted to in-frame clones and leaves out a portion. The top ten hold roughly 6% of the sample, which has 70,000 to 95,000 clones, approximately 60% seen once. Sequencing used PBMCs. Receptor source: a woman in her thirties in good health and CMV-seropositive.

The chain links TRBV2 to TRBJ2-1; 11 nucleotides align to TRBD2. Germline CDR1 reads SNHLY; CDR2 reads FYNNEI. CDR3 length: 20 residues. The V gene end was trimmed by 0 bases and the J gene end by 2 bases; junction bases not matched to a gene: 12. The CDR3 DNA is TGTGCCAGCAGTGAAGCGAGTAGCGGGGGGGCGGCACGGGCCTACAATGAGCAGTTCTTC. Amino acids: CASSEASSGGAARAYNEQFF.

The J gene is TRBJ2-2, the V gene TRBV5-4; TRBD1 aligns across 8 bases. Trimming took 4 bases from V and 3 from J; bases not matched to a gene: 5. Per the germline V gene, CDR1 is SGHNT and CDR2 is YYREEE (reference sequence). The CDR3 has 15 residues. The CDR3 sequence: CASSPTGVDTGELFF. As DNA, the CDR3 is TGTGCCAGCAGCCCGACAGGGGTGGACACCGGGGAGCTGTTTTTT.

This chain links TRBV7-9 with TRBJ2-5, with TRBD1 matching over 7 bases. TRBJ2-7 matches the DNA end more closely, so the J call is doubtful. Germline V gene data show CDR1 as SEHNR and CDR2 as FQNEAQ (reference sequence). CDR3 length: 15 residues. CDR3 region: CASSSPGQSSYEQYF. Here the CDR3 DNA reads TGTGCCAGCAGCTCCCCGGGACAGAGCTCCTACGAGCAGTACTTC.

This chain uses TRBV29-1 with TRBJ2-1; D perhaps matches TRBD2 (6 bases). V was cut by 4 bases and J by 7 bases, with 11 bases left in between. The V gene's germline CDR1 is SQVTM and CDR2 ANQGSEA. The CDR3 is made up of 12 amino acids. The chain's CDR3 is CSVAPGENEQFF. As DNA, the CDR3 is TGCAGCGTTGCCCCGGGGGAGAATGAGCAGTTCTTC.

The rearrangement joins TRBV11-2 to TRBJ2-2, with D perhaps matching TRBD2 (6 bases). Trimming pared 6 bases from V and 0 bases from J, leaving 11 bases between. The CDR3 is 15 amino acids. Germline V lookup: CDR1 SGHAT, CDR2 FQNNGV. The DNA of the CDR3 is TGTGCCAGCAGTCGAGGCGGGGCGAACACCGGGGAGCTGTTTTTT. It codes for CASSRGGANTGELFF.

The rearrangement uses TRBV5-6 and TRBJ1-4; 7 bases line up with TRBD1. CDR3 length: 16 residues. The V gene's germline CDR1 is SGHDT and CDR2 YYEEEE. Trimming removed 1 base from V and 4 bases from J; junction bases left unmatched: 7. CDR3 region: CASSLKFGQVNEKLFF. The DNA for the CDR3 is TGTGCCAGCAGCTTGAAATTTGGACAGGTTAATGAAAAACTGTTTTTT.

The rearrangement links TRBV10-3 to TRBJ2-7; D perhaps matches TRBD1 (6 bases). The CDR3 covers 14 residues. The germline CDR1 and CDR2 sequences are ENHRY and SYGVKD. Between the trimmed V and J ends, which lost 0 bases and 9 bases, there was a span of 15 bases. Here the CDR3 reads CAISESQGRDGQYF. CDR3 nucleotides: TGTGCCATCAGTGAGTCACAGGGTAGGGATGGGCAGTACTTC.

The V gene is TRBV11-2, the J gene TRBJ2-5, with 8 positions matching TRBD2. V trimming: 1 base; J trimming: 5 bases; junction bases outside the gene matches: 6. Germline V gene lookup returns CDR1 SGHAT and CDR2 FQNNGV. The CDR3 has 15 residues. CDR3 nucleotide sequence: TGTGCCAGCAGCTTAGTGGCGGGGGGCAGGGAGACCCAGTACTTC. The encoded protein is CASSLVAGGRETQYF.

The chain employs TRBV5-1 and TRBJ1-2; D unresolved. This CDR3 is built from 15 residues. The germline CDR1 and CDR2 sequences are SGHRS and YFSETQ. The V end lost 4 bases, the J end lost 5 bases, and 18 bases lay between the germline ends. CDR3 bases: TGCGCCAGCAGCCTCCTAATGGGCGCAGAATATGGCTACACCTTC. This codes for CASSLLMGAEYGYTF.

The chain carries TRBV5-4 and TRBJ1-1; 11 bases are a match to TRBD1. The V segment lost 4 bases and the J segment 1 base; nucleotides outside the gene matches: 6. In germline, CDR1 is SGHNT, CDR2 YYREEE (reference sequence). This CDR3 has 16 amino acids. The CDR3 reads CASSLGQGAPNTEAFF. CDR3 sequence (DNA): TGTGCCAGCAGCCTCGGACAGGGGGCCCCGAACACTGAAGCTTTCTTT. The variable domain in full, with the rest retrieved from reference TRBV5-4 and TRBJ1-1, is ETGVTQSPTHLIKTRGQQVTLRCSSQSGHNTVSWYQQALGQGPQFIFQYYREEENGRGNFPPRFSGLQFPNYSSELNVNALELDDSALYLCASSLGQGAPNTEAFFGQGTRLTVV.

To note about this clone: Germline is not matched at one junction end, which may reflect a read error. The chain links TRBV5-1 to TRBJ1-2, with D possibly being TRBD1 (6 bases). This CDR3 has 15 amino acids. The germline CDR1 and CDR2 sequences are SGHRS and YFSETQ. The chain's CDR3 is CASSLGRASTGGYPF. As DNA, the CDR3 is TGCGCCAGCAGCTTGGGTCGGGCTTCGACGGGGGGCTACCCCTTC.

A single count supports this clone. The V call is TRBV2, the J call TRBJ1-4, with D possibly being TRBD1 (6 bases). The ends were cut back, 5 bases at V and 11 bases at J, with 18 bases in the middle. The CDR3 extends over 14 amino acids. Germline CDR1 reads SNHLY; CDR2 reads FYNNEI. This chain's CDR3 is CASSQDRTFLKLFF. CDR3 DNA: TGTGCCAGCAGTCAGGACAGAACGTTTCTGAAACTGTTTTTT.

V usage is TRBV27 and J usage is TRBJ2-5; TRBD2 aligns across 7 bases. The DNA end is a closer match to TRBJ2-7, so the J assignment may be wrong. CDR3 size: 13 residues. From germline, CDR1 is MNHEY and CDR2 SMNVEV (reference sequence). The CDR3 protein is CASSIGRGYEQYF. CDR3 nucleotides: TGTGCCAGCAGTATAGGGAGGGGTTACGAGCAGTACTTC.

This clone came up a few times. The rearrangement uses TRBV29-1 and TRBJ2-2; 8 nucleotides align to TRBD1. V lost 6 bases, J lost 6 bases, and 3 bases stayed unmatched. This CDR3 comprises 12 residues. CDR1 is SQVTM, CDR2 ANQGSEA, per germline. CDR3 in amino acids: CSVQGAPGELFF. In DNA form, the CDR3 reads TGCAGCGTCCAGGGGGCGCCCGGGGAGCTGTTTTTT.

The gene calls are TRBV6-6 and TRBJ2-7; TRBD1 matches 8 bases. Trimming at V came to 0 bases and at J to 4 bases, leaving 5 bases not matched to a gene. Germline V lookup: CDR1 MNHNY, CDR2 SVGAGI (reference sequence). The length of the CDR3 is 15 residues. The DNA for the CDR3 is TGTGCCAGCAGTTACTCTGCAGGGGGCTCTTACGAGCAGTACTTC. Its protein product is CASSYSAGGSYEQYF.

The rearrangement joins TRBV7-9 to TRBJ2-1; unclear D gene. The CDR3 spans 19 residues. CDR1 SEHNR and CDR2 FQNEAQ come from the germline V gene (reference sequence). The V and J ends lost 1 base and 0 bases respectively, with 19 bases between them. The CDR3 DNA sequence: TGTGCCAGCAGCTTAGGGTCTAGAAGCTCCCTTAGCTCCTACAATGAGCAGTTCTTC. It yields the protein CASSLGSRSSLSSYNEQFF.

This chain uses TRBV19 with TRBJ2-5, with D maybe TRBD1 (5 bases). CDR1 and CDR2 (germline): LNHDA, SQIVND (reference sequence). V gave up 6 bases and J gave up 4 bases, with 12 bases separating them. The CDR3 loop spans 13 amino acids. For the CDR3, the DNA is TGTGCCAGTAGCCCCAGGGTTAGAGAGACCCAGTACTTC. It translates to CASSPRVRETQYF.

This clone was counted between two and nine times. This chain links TRBV4-1 with TRBJ2-7; possibly TRBD2 for D (5 bases). V lost 1 base and J 3 bases, leaving 16 bases between the germline ends. The CDR3 covers 16 residues. Germline V CDR1 and CDR2: MGHRA, YSYEKL. CDR3: CASSQGEGLFLYEQYF. The CDR3 DNA reads as TGCGCCAGCAGCCAAGGTGAGGGTTTGTTTCTCTACGAGCAGTACTTC.

The genes are TRBV30 and TRBJ2-1; TRBD1 aligns across 10 bases. Looked up from germline, CDR1 is GTSNPN and CDR2 is SVGIG (reference sequence). Trimming took 5 bases from V and 9 from J; bases not matched to a gene: 7. The CDR3 runs to 13 residues. The CDR3 bases are TGTGCCTGGCGACAGGGGGCCGCGAGTGAGCAGTTCTTC. It specifies CAWRQGAASEQFF. Combining the CDR3 with reference TRBV30 and TRBJ2-1 gives the whole variable domain SQTIHQWPATLVQPVGSPLSLECTVEGTSNPNLYWYRQAAGRGLQLLFYSVGIGQISSEVPQNLSASRPQDRQFILSSKKLLLSDSGFYLCAWRQGAASEQFFGPGTRLTVL.

This clone has just a few counts. The chain has TRBV6-4 and TRBJ2-3; 11 bases are shared with TRBD2. The CDR3 loop spans 14 amino acids. Looked up from germline, CDR1 is MRHNA and CDR2 is SNTAGT. Trimming took 5 bases from V and 4 from J; bases not matched to a gene: 2. In DNA form, the CDR3 reads TGTGCCAGCAGTACGACTAGCGGGGCAGATACGCAGTATTTT. Translation: CASSTTSGADTQYF.

This chain joins TRBV9 and TRBJ2-3; D is possibly TRBD1 (5 bases). Trimming stripped 0 bases from V and 4 bases from J, with 9 bases between. Per the germline V gene, CDR1 is SGDLS and CDR2 is YYNGEE. The CDR3 spans 14 residues. The CDR3 coding sequence is TGTGCCAGCAGCGTAGGAATCAGGGCAGATACGCAGTATTTT. Encoded protein: CASSVGIRADTQYF. The full variable domain, its missing parts supplied by reference TRBV9 and TRBJ2-3, is DSGVTQTPKHLITATGQRVTLRCSPRSGDLSVYWYQQSLDQGLQFLIQYYNGEERAKGNILERFSAQQFPDLHSELNLSSLELGDSALYFCASSVGIRADTQYFGPGTRLTVL.

The chain uses TRBV9 and TRBJ2-3, with 13 bases fitting TRBD2. CDR1 is SGDLS, CDR2 YYNGEE, per germline. V shed 0 bases, J shed 3 bases, and the junction held 1 base outside the gene matches. CDR3 length: 16 residues. The CDR3 here is CASSVGTSGGTDTQYF. Written as DNA, the CDR3 is TGTGCCAGCAGCGTAGGGACTAGCGGGGGTACAGATACGCAGTATTTT. Filled out from reference TRBV9 and TRBJ2-3, the complete variable domain reads DSGVTQTPKHLITATGQRVTLRCSPRSGDLSVYWYQQSLDQGLQFLIQYYNGEERAKGNILERFSAQQFPDLHSELNLSSLELGDSALYFCASSVGTSGGTDTQYFGPGTRLTVL.

The DNA for the CDR3 is TGTGCCAGCAGCTTAGCATGGGGGGTCAGGACTGAAGCTTTCTTT. Protein sequence: CASSLAWGVRTEAFF. The J gene is TRBJ1-1, the V gene TRBV7-2; maybe TRBD1 (5 bases). Deletions cut 0 bases from V and 5 bases from J, with 13 bases between. This CDR3 region has 15 residues. Germline V gives CDR1 SGHTA, CDR2 FQGNSA.

V and J are TRBV9 and TRBJ2-3; 8 bases align to TRBD2. This CDR3 contains 16 residues. The trim removed 3 bases at V and 0 bases at J, leaving 6 bases unmatched. Germline CDR1 SGDLS, CDR2 YYNGEE. The CDR3 bases are TGTGCCAGCAGCGCCCGAGCGGGGGCGAGCACAGATACGCAGTATTTT. This translates into CASSARAGASTDTQYF.

This chain uses TRBV6-6 with TRBJ2-2; 7 nucleotides match TRBD1. V lost 7 bases and J lost 4; bases outside the gene matches: 6. CDR1 and CDR2 from the germline V gene are MNHNY and SVGAGI (reference sequence). This CDR3 is 14 amino acids long. In nucleotides, the CDR3 is TGTGCCAGCACCGAGACAGGGTCCACCGGGGAGCTGTTTTTT. Translating it yields CASTETGSTGELFF.

This clone was observed a handful of times. The chain couples TRBV14 to TRBJ2-7; D uncertain. Germline V gene lookup returns CDR1 SGHDN and CDR2 FVKESK. This CDR3 contains 13 residues. V lost 1 base, J lost 7 bases, and 11 bases lay in between. The CDR3 sequence: CASSQARSGEQYF. DNA of the CDR3: TGTGCCAGCAGCCAAGCTAGGAGTGGGGAGCAGTACTTC.

The CDR3 nucleotides read TGTGCCAGCTCACCAAGAGGACAGACGAGGGAAAAGCAGTACTTC. This encodes CASSPRGQTREKQYF. This chain connects TRBV18 to TRBJ2-7, with TRBD1 as a possible D gene (6 bases). V was shortened by 2 bases and J by 8 bases, with 19 bases between the two germline ends. This CDR3 is built from 15 residues. Germline V gives CDR1 KGHSH, CDR2 LQKENI. Variable domain in full (rest from reference TRBV18 and TRBJ2-7): NAGVMQNPRHLVRRRGQEARLRCSPMKGHSHVYWYRQLPEEGLKFMVYLQKENIIDESGMPKERFSAEFPKEGPSILRIQQVVRGDSAAYFCASSPRGQTREKQYFGPGTRLTVT.

The J gene is TRBJ2-4, the V gene TRBV20-1; the match to TRBD2 covers 8 bases. CDR3 length equals 11 residues. Trimming cost V 6 bases and J 14 bases; bases outside gene matches: 9. Looked up from germline, CDR1 is DFQATT and CDR2 is SNEGSKA (reference sequence). The CDR3 protein is CSALGPGGEYF. The CDR3 DNA reads TGCAGTGCCCTCGGCCCCGGGGGGGAGTACTTC.

The gene calls are TRBV7-3 and TRBJ2-5; TRBD1 aligns across 8 bases. The germline CDR1 and CDR2 sequences are SGHTA and FQGTGA. With 4 bases clipped from V and 1 base from J, the junction kept 5 bases outside the gene matches. The CDR3 is 15 residues long. CDR3 sequence: CASSSRQGPQETQYF. The CDR3 DNA reads as TGTGCCAGCAGCTCCAGACAGGGGCCCCAAGAGACCCAGTACTTC. Filled out from reference TRBV7-3 and TRBJ2-5, the complete variable domain reads GAGVSQTPSNKVTEKGKYVELRCDPISGHTALYWYRQSLGQGPEFLIYFQGTGAADDSGLPNDRFFAVRPEGSVSTLKIQRTERGDSAVYLCASSSRQGPQETQYFGPGTRLLVL.

The chain couples TRBV7-6 to TRBJ2-5; maybe TRBD2 (6 bases). The tail of the sequence fits TRBJ2-7 better, so the J call may be wrong. Germline CDR1 and CDR2: SGHVS and FNYEAQ. CDR3 length: 15 amino acids. CDR3 loop: CASSLEGGDSYEQYF. In DNA form, the CDR3 reads TGTGCCAGCAGCCTAGAGGGAGGAGACTCCTACGAGCAGTACTTC.